Below, 18 T cell receptor beta chains from the same sample are listed, as sequenced in a study of breast tumors, draining lymph nodes, adjacent tissues. TCRdb called the multiplex PCR reads again in MiXCR, with one record for every CDR3 protein. Of approximately 100,000 distinct CDR3 sequences listed, 21% are singletons. Samples came from axillary lymph nodes draining the breast cancer. Sequencing was carried out using axillary lymph node tissue. The receptors here all came from a female donor with breast cancer. Some clones in this sample may be carry-over from other donors' samples.

This clonotype was counted ten times or more. This chain connects TRBV25-1 to TRBJ2-7; 7 positions agree with TRBD1. The CDR3 has 13 residues. V dropped 6 bases and J dropped 0; count of bases not matched to a gene: 2. In germline, CDR1 is MGHDK, CDR2 SYGVNS. The CDR3: CASRGTVSYEQYF. CDR3 bases: TGTGCCAGCAGAGGGACAGTCTCCTACGAGCAGTACTTC.

V usage is TRBV6-6 and J usage is TRBJ1-6, with 8 bases lining up with TRBD1. Germline CDR1 MNHNY, CDR2 SVGAGI (reference sequence). The CDR3 totals 15 residues. V was clipped by 5 bases and J by 6 bases; unmatched bases: 6. The CDR3 DNA is TGTGCCAGCAGTCAGCAGGGGGCGAGTAATTCACCCCTCCACTTT. It translates to CASSQQGASNSPLHF.

Turning to this clonotype: A much larger clone lies one base from this, so it may be a read error. This chain joins TRBV5-1 and TRBJ2-5, with D possibly matching TRBD1 (6 bases). In germline, CDR1 is SGHRS, CDR2 YFSETQ. The CDR3 is 16 amino acids. The CDR3 protein is CASGLVGRGTQETQYF. In DNA, the CDR3 is TGCGCCAGCGGCTTGGTTGGCAGGGGCACCCAAGAGACCCAGTACTTC.

In this sample, this clonotype turned up many times. The V and J genes are TRBV19 and TRBJ2-1, with 7 nucleotides matching TRBD1. The CDR3 loop spans 14 amino acids. V lost 3 bases, J lost 4 bases, and 3 bases stayed unmatched. The germline gives CDR1 LNHDA, CDR2 SQIVND (reference sequence). In nucleotides, the CDR3 is TGTGCCAGTAGTATGACAGGGTTTTACAATGAGCAGTTCTTC. Protein: CASSMTGFYNEQFF.

This clonotype was counted many times. The chain recombines TRBV4-1 with TRBJ2-5; 11 bases agree with TRBD2. Unmatched junction bases numbered 9, after V lost 1 base and J lost 5 bases. CDR1 MGHRA and CDR2 YSYEKL come from the germline V gene. The CDR3 totals 17 residues. The CDR3: CASSQGGLAGRWETQYF. In DNA, the CDR3 is TGCGCCAGCAGCCAAGGAGGACTAGCGGGCAGATGGGAGACCCAGTACTTC.

Ten or more counts support this clonotype. The rearrangement uses TRBV6-6 and TRBJ2-5; D is perhaps TRBD2 (5 bases). V was shortened by 5 bases and J by 5 bases, with 9 bases between the two germline ends. The length of the CDR3 is 12 residues. CDR1 is MNHNY and CDR2 is SVGAGI in the germline V gene (reference sequence). The CDR3 loop reads CASSPSGETQYF. DNA of the CDR3: TGTGCCAGCAGTCCCTCGGGGGAGACCCAGTACTTC.

This clonotype was picked up many times. The chain couples TRBV9 to TRBJ2-1, with a possible D match to TRBD1 (8 bases). Germline V lookup: CDR1 SGDLS, CDR2 YYNGEE. This CDR3 spans 14 amino acids. V lost 3 bases to trimming and J lost 6 bases, with 13 bases between them. The CDR3 DNA is TGTGCCAGCAGCGAACAGGGGGGGGTCAATGAGCAGTTCTTC. Translation gives CASSEQGGVNEQFF. Full variable domain (outside the CDR3, taken from reference TRBV9 and TRBJ2-1): DSGVTQTPKHLITATGQRVTLRCSPRSGDLSVYWYQQSLDQGLQFLIQYYNGEERAKGNILERFSAQQFPDLHSELNLSSLELGDSALYFCASSEQGGVNEQFFGPGTRLTVL.

This clonotype was picked up many times. The V and J genes are TRBV19 and TRBJ1-5; 7 bases map to TRBD1. In germline, CDR1 is LNHDA, CDR2 SQIVND (reference sequence). This CDR3 has 17 residues. Unmatched junction bases numbered 12, after V lost 7 bases and J lost 0 bases. CDR3 in amino acids: CASKNRQGNYSNQPQHF. The CDR3 region has the DNA TGTGCCAGTAAAAACCGACAGGGAAATTATAGCAATCAGCCCCAGCATTTT. Together with reference TRBV19 and TRBJ1-5, the CDR3 gives the full variable domain: DGGITQSPKYLFRKEGQNVTLSCEQNLNHDAMYWYRQDPGQGLRLIYYSQIVNDFQKGDIAEGYSVSREKKESFPLTVTSAQKNPTAFYLCASKNRQGNYSNQPQHFGDGTRLSIL.

This clonotype was counted many times. The chain employs TRBV4-1 and TRBJ1-4, with 8 bases fitting TRBD1. CDR1 MGHRA and CDR2 YSYEKL come from the germline V gene. The V gene end was trimmed by 2 bases and the J gene end by 9 bases; junction bases not matched to a gene: 8. The CDR3 is 15 residues long. The CDR3 nucleotides are TGCGCCAGCAGCCAAAGCGGACAGGGTACGAAAAAACTGTTTTTT. The encoded protein is CASSQSGQGTKKLFF.

This clonotype was observed at least ten times. This chain joins TRBV15 and TRBJ2-3, with D possibly TRBD2 on 5 matching bases. The germline CDR1 and CDR2 sequences are LNHNV and YYDKDF (reference sequence). CDR3 length: 14 residues. Trimming removed 1 base at V and 1 base at J, with 6 bases between. The CDR3 here is CATSRVRGTDTQYF. CDR3 bases: TGTGCCACCAGCAGAGTGAGGGGCACAGATACGCAGTATTTT.

Notes on this clonotype: This may stem from a read error, because a much larger clone lies one nucleotide away. This rearrangement joins TRBV30 to TRBJ2-7; D perhaps matches TRBD1 (6 bases). The CDR3 extends over 13 amino acids. The germline V and J ends were trimmed by 3 bases and 6 bases, with 15 bases remaining between them. Germline CDR1 and CDR2: GTSNPN and SVGIG (reference sequence). The CDR3 nucleotides read TGTGCCTGGAGGGCAGGGGCGATATGCGAGCAGTACTTC. The encoded protein is CAWRAGAICEQYF.

This clonotype has at least ten counts. The J gene is TRBJ1-2, the V gene TRBV18; TRBD1 is a possible D gene (6 bases). V lost 4 bases to trimming and J lost 6 bases, with 9 bases between them. Germline loops: CDR1 KGHSH, CDR2 LQKENI. The CDR3 is 12 amino acids. This chain's CDR3 is CASSRNRDGYTF. CDR3 nucleotides: TGTGCCAGCTCACGGAACAGGGATGGCTACACCTTC.

This clonotype appeared many times. V and J are TRBV6-5 and TRBJ1-2; 7 positions agree with TRBD1. The CDR3 has 14 residues. Unmatched junction bases numbered 7, after V lost 5 bases and J lost 4 bases. Germline CDR1 MNHEY, CDR2 SVGAGI. CDR3 region: CASSEGAWAYGYTF. CDR3 DNA: TGTGCCAGCAGTGAGGGGGCTTGGGCCTATGGCTACACCTTC.

This clonotype has at least ten counts. The chain joins TRBV29-1 to TRBJ1-2, with D perhaps matching TRBD1 (6 bases). Trimming took 7 bases from V and 2 from J, leaving 11 bases between them. There are 12 residues in the CDR3. Germline CDR1 and CDR2: SQVTM and ANQGSEA. The CDR3 sequence: CSARDTNYGYTF. The CDR3 DNA reads as TGCAGCGCCCGGGACACAAACTATGGCTACACCTTC.

The chain is built from TRBV20-1 and TRBJ2-4, with 8 bases that match TRBD1. CDR3 length equals 15 residues. Germline loops: CDR1 DFQATT, CDR2 SNEGSKA (reference sequence). V was pared by 5 bases and J by 0 bases, with 6 bases of the junction left unmatched. This chain's CDR3 is CSARGQGLAKNIQYF. Written as DNA, the CDR3 is TGCAGTGCTCGCGGACAGGGCTTAGCCAAAAACATTCAGTACTTC.

With respect to this clonotype: A much more abundant neighbour one base away suggests this may be a read error. V usage is TRBV6-1 and J usage is TRBJ2-5; 8 nucleotides align to TRBD1. Germline CDR1 reads MNHNS; CDR2 reads SASEGT. The CDR3 has 13 amino acids. Trimming removed 9 bases from V and 5 bases from J; junction bases left unmatched: 8. CDR3 bases: TGTGCCAGTCGGAGACAGGGGCGGGAGACCCAGTACTTC. Amino acid sequence: CASRRQGRETQYF.

This clonotype was counted ten times or more. This sequence joins TRBV6-4 and TRBJ2-7; unclear D gene. From germline, CDR1 is MRHNA and CDR2 SNTAGT. The V and J ends lost 6 bases and 9 bases respectively, with 6 bases between them. The CDR3 spans 9 residues. As DNA, the CDR3 is TGTGCCAGCAGAGGTGGGCAGTACTTC. Translating gives CASRGGQYF.

This clonotype was observed a single time. A much larger clone is a single base away; this may be a read error. The genes are TRBV12-3 or TRBV12-4 and TRBJ1-5; D gene uncertain. The CDR3 runs to 14 residues. Here the CDR3 DNA reads TGTACCAGCAGTCATGCCCCTAGCAATCAGCCCCAGCATTTT. Translated: CTSSHAPSNQPQHF.